One and the same sample provided the 4 T cell receptor beta chains below, sequenced in a study of T cell responses to AZD1222 COVID-19 vaccine. Here immunoSEQ multiplex PCR was the method, and the copy in TCRdb shows in-frame clones only, minus some. The sample has over 150,000 clones; around 93% are singletons. Specimen: peripheral blood, collected 28 days after the second AZD1222 dose. These receptors were obtained from an adult who received the AZD1222 COVID-19 vaccine.

The chain uses TRBV4-2 and TRBJ1-1; D might be TRBD1 (6 bases). V lost 0 bases to trimming and J lost 7 bases, with 24 bases between them. Germline CDR1 is LGHNA and CDR2 is YNFKEQ. The CDR3 covers 18 residues. CDR3 amino acids: CASSQEGVGTTLLGEAFF. CDR3 DNA: TGTGCCAGCAGCCAAGAAGGGGTCGGGACAACGCTTTTGGGTGAAGCTTTCTTT.

The chain is built from TRBV3-1 (or the pseudogene TRBV3-2) and TRBJ2-3; D might be TRBD2 (5 bases). The ends were cut back, 4 bases at V and 5 bases at J, with 16 bases in the middle. The germline CDR1 and CDR2 sequences are LGHDT and YNNKEL (reference sequence). This CDR3 comprises 15 residues. This CDR3 is CASSPLLGPQDTQYF. DNA of the CDR3: TGTGCCAGCAGCCCCTTACTAGGGCCGCAAGATACGCAGTATTTT.

This clone was seen just once. The V gene is TRBV5-1, the J gene TRBJ2-7; TRBD2 agrees at 9 bases. The CDR3 is made up of 15 amino acids. Germline V gene lookup returns CDR1 SGHRS and CDR2 YFSETQ. The trim removed 4 bases at V and 5 bases at J, leaving 10 bases unmatched. The chain's CDR3 is CASSPPLAGGHEQYF. The CDR3 DNA sequence: TGCGCCAGCAGCCCCCCACTAGCGGGTGGCCACGAGCAGTACTTC. Variable domain in full (rest from reference TRBV5-1 and TRBJ2-7): KAGVTQTPRYLIKTRGQQVTLSCSPISGHRSVSWYQQTPGQGLQFLFEYFSETQRNKGNFPGRFSGRQFSNSRSEMNVSTLELGDSALYLCASSPPLAGGHEQYFGPGTRLTVT.

The V call is TRBV6-6, the J call TRBJ1-2; D is possibly TRBD1 (6 bases). The CDR3 extends over 15 amino acids. Trimming shortened V by 7 bases and J by 2 bases, and 17 bases separated the two germline ends. Germline V CDR1 and CDR2: MNHNY, SVGAGI (reference sequence). In nucleotides, the CDR3 is TGTGCCAGCAACTCCGGTAGGGACAAGAACTATGGCTACACCTTC. Translating it yields CASNSGRDKNYGYTF.